Below, one T cell receptor beta chain is given with its context. This clone's antigen is unknown. The record has no base qualities; no much larger clone is one base away. TCRbeta CDR3 regions were amplified from genomic DNA using the immunoSEQ Assay, a bias-controlled multiplex PCR. Processing in the source paper ran as follows. Nucleated cell counts per sample were estimated from amplification of reference gene primers within the assay. To quantify the absolute abundance of each unique TCRbeta CDR3 rearrangement, sequence reads were collapsed and filtered. For each sample, productive Simpson clonality was calculated by taking the square root of Simpson's diversity index across productive rearrangements. The clones in this table, taken by TCRdb from immuneACCESS, are in-frame only. Not every clone is retained; where verified, under half of the shortfall comes from an unresolved V gene, and the cause of the rest is unknown. V, J and clone size are those of that table, while D and trimming were read from the DNA. Here the sample has about 85,000 clones; 80% to 95% occur a single time. The top ten clonotypes cover around 2.3% of the sample.

The data originate from a study of blood T cell repertoires in COVID-19 (dated by TCRdb to 2018 to 2021). For the study in its entirety: Collaborator samples came from the United States, Italy and Spain and covered acute and convalescent phases of COVID-19. The prospective study material was composed of cDNA or gDNA derived from T cells, B-cell-depleted T cells, or PBMCs. Deeply sampled blood TCRbeta repertoires from subjects exposed to, actively infected with, or recovered from COVID-19 were included in the dataset. A freely available public database, intended as a resource for researchers studying the immune response to SARS-CoV-2, is where the repertoires were released. The samples were drawn from two sources: the first 160 participants of the ongoing ImmuneRACE study, and fewer than 1,500 subjects contributed by 6 global collaborators. Nearly every sample came with metadata listing a de-identified subject ID, COVID-19 status, age in years and sex. Where available, HLA class I and class II types were obtained from metadata supplied by the sample provider rather than from assay-based typing. What the authors observed across the whole study: How much clinical and demographic metadata was included differed by source and by participant, and the metadata was provided uncurated.

Collaborating institutions collected whole blood in K2EDTA tubes following their own protocols. For TCRbeta analysis, collaborators shipped samples as frozen whole blood, isolated PBMCs, or DNA extracted from either of those sample types. This receptor was identified in a human donor with active COVID-19. The donor label of this sample is uncertain. Sequencing was done on a sample of peripheral blood.

CDR3 reads: CASSVGGTGTRSNTEAFF. The DNA reads TGTGCCAGCAGCGTAGGGGGGACAGGAACAAGGTCGAACACTGAAGCTTTCTTT. Here the chain combines TRBV9 and TRBJ1-1, and 8 junctional nucleotides match TRBD1. V is pruned by 0 bases and J by 1 base, leaving 11 bases of the junction without a gene match. The germline V gene specifies SGDLS as CDR1 and YYNGEE as CDR2. The CDR3, cysteine through phenylalanine, is 18 amino acids long. The sequence is cut down to CDR3 DNA, 54 bases in frame from base 1.